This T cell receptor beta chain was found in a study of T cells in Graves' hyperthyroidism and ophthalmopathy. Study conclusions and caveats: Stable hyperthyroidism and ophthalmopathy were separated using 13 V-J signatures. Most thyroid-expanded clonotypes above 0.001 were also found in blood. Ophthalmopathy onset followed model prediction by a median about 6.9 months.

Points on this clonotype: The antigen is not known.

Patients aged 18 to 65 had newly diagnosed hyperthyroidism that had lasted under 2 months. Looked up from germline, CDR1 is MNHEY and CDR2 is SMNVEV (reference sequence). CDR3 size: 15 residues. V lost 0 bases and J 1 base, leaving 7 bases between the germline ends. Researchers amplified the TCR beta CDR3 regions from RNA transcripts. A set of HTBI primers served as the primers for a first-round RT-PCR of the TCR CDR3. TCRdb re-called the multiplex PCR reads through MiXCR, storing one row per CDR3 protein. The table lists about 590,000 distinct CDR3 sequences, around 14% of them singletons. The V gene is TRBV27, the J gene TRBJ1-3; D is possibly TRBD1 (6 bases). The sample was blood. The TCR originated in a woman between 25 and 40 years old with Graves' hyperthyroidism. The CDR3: CASSLSRGSGNTIYF. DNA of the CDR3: TGTGCCAGCAGTTTATCGAGGGGGTCTGGAAACACCATATATTTT.